A selection of T cell receptor beta chains follows, all from one sample in a study of memory CD4+ T cells and cytomegalovirus serostatus. This table comes from immunoSEQ multiplex PCR, and its TCRdb copy is limited to in-frame clones, with some not included. The data hold 35,000 to 40,000 clones, with 79% observed a single time. Sequenced sample: memory CD4+ T cells from blood. These receptors were obtained from an adult in good health and CMV-seropositive. CDR3s include the opening cysteine and the closing phenylalanine or tryptophan. A D gene is named only where the DNA matches it firmly. Rows may omit the clone size; those that give it use once, few, many or a size class.

clone size | J gene | V gene | D gene | CDR3 DNA | CDR3 protein
once | TRBJ1-3 | TRBV7-9 | NA | TGTGCCAGCAGCTTGCCCCTGACTCTAACTGGAAACACCATATATTTT | CASSLPLTLTGNTIYF
NA | TRBJ2-7 | TRBV6-5 | TRBD1 | TGTGCCAGCAGCCCCACAGGGGCCTCCTACGAGCAGTACTTC | CASSPTGASYEQYF
NA | TRBJ2-1 | TRBV2 | NA | TGTGCCAGCAGTGATTCTATGCGCCATGAGCAGTTCTTC | CASSDSMRHEQFF
NA | TRBJ2-5 | TRBV5-1 | NA | TGCGCCAGCAGCTCTGGGGGTCGGGGGCAAGAGACCCAGTACTTC | CASSSGGRGQETQYF
NA | TRBJ2-5 | TRBV28 | NA | TGTGCCAGCAGTGGGGCTAGCGAGAATTTAGAGACCCAGTACTTC | CASSGASENLETQYF
NA | TRBJ2-6 | TRBV28 | TRBD1 | TGTGCCAGCAGCTCTGGGACAGGGGCCTTCTCTGGGGCCAACGTCCTGACTTTC | CASSSGTGAFSGANVLTF
few | TRBJ2-5 | TRBV29-1 | TRBD1 | TGCAGCGGACGGACAGGGGGAGAGACCCAGTACTTC | CSGRTGGETQYF
NA | TRBJ2-3 | TRBV29-1 | NA | TGCAGCGTTGACGAACCGGGACTTAGCACAGATACGCAGTATTTT | CSVDEPGLSTDTQYF
NA | TRBJ1-2 | TRBV5-6 | NA | TGTGCCAGCAGTCTGACATCCCAAAACTATGGCTACACCTTC | CASSLTSQNYGYTF
NA | TRBJ2-1 | TRBV5-1 | NA | TGCGCCAGCAGTTTGGGGGGGCATGAGCAGTTCTTC | CASSLGGHEQFF
NA | TRBJ2-1 | TRBV7-2 | NA | TGTGCCAGCAGCCTCGAAAGCTCCTACAATGAGCAGTTCTTC | CASSLESSYNEQFF
NA | TRBJ2-4 | TRBV28 | TRBD2 | TGTGCCAGCAGTTCGACTAGCGGGGTATACAAAAACATTCAGTACTTC | CASSSTSGVYKNIQYF
NA | TRBJ2-3 | TRBV6-5 | NA | TGTGCCAGCAGTTACATGGGAGGAAGGGCAGATACGCAGTATTTT | CASSYMGGRADTQYF
NA | TRBJ2-7 | TRBV5-6 | NA | TGTGCCAGCAGCTTGGGGACTTTCTACGAGCAGTACTTC | CASSLGTFYEQYF
NA | TRBJ2-7 | TRBV5-1 | TRBD2 | TGCGCCAGCAGCTTGGGGCGGAGCGGGAGGGTCTACGAGCAGTACTTC | CASSLGRSGRVYEQYF
NA | TRBJ2-5 | TRBV28 | NA | TGTGCCAGCAACTTTCCTTTGGGCGACCAAGAGACCCAGTACTTC | CASNFPLGDQETQYF
NA | TRBJ2-1 | TRBV5-1 | TRBD2 | TGCGCCAGCTCAAGGGAGGGGAGCTCCTACAATGAGCAGTTCTTC | CASSREGSSYNEQFF
NA | TRBJ2-7 | TRBV5-1 | TRBD2 | TGCGCCAGCAGCACAACTAGCGGGAGGGACTACGAGCAGTACTTC | CASSTTSGRDYEQYF
few | TRBJ1-1 | TRBV4-3 | NA | TGCGCCAGCAGCCGGAAAGCCCAGTTGAACACTGAAGCTTTCTTT | CASSRKAQLNTEAFF
NA | TRBJ1-6 | TRBV5-6 | NA | TGTGCCAGCAGCGGTGGACAGACTTATAATTCACCCCTCCACTTT | CASSGGQTYNSPLHF
NA | TRBJ2-1 | TRBV27 | NA | TGTGCCAGCAGTTTAGCACTAGGAGTGGTCAATGAGCAGTTCTTC | CASSLALGVVNEQFF